This T cell receptor (beta chain) was captured in a study of cytomegalovirus exposure and HLA in healthy donors. The PCR was carried out with 60 Vbeta primers and 13 Jbeta primers. Clones were read by immunoSEQ multiplex PCR, and TCRdb kept only the in-frame ones, dropping some. The sample records around 99,000 clones, around 77% being singletons. Comments on this clone: The antigen remains undetermined.

The CDR3 runs to 15 residues. The V end lost 0 bases, the J end lost 1 base, and 9 bases lay between the germline ends. Per germline, CDR1 LNHDA and CDR2 SQIVND (reference sequence). Findings of the study overall: No immune exposure information besides CMV serostatus was available.

Healthy bone marrow donors formed the donor group. This clonotype was obtained from a man in his forties or fifties in good health and CMV-seronegative. Sequencing was carried out using PBMCs. This rearrangement joins TRBV19 to TRBJ1-1; possible D gene TRBD1, 5 bases. The CDR3 protein is CASSIDLTGNTEAFF. The CDR3 nucleotides read TGTGCCAGTAGTATAGACCTCACAGGGAACACTGAAGCTTTCTTT.